This TCR beta chain was profiled in a study of control samples from healthy donors and cancer patients. Only in-frame clones appear in the TCRdb table, and some are missing; sequencing was by immunoSEQ multiplex PCR. The sample shows around 70,000 clones, approximately 88% of them seen only once. Deletions cut 1 base from V and 7 bases from J, with 11 bases between. The germline gives CDR1 MGHDK, CDR2 SYGVNS. The CDR3 runs 15 residues. This TCR derives from a woman in her forties or fifties with colorectal cancer. The sample was PBMCs. V gene TRBV25-1 combines with J gene TRBJ1-6; D is perhaps TRBD1 (5 bases). The CDR3 coding sequence is TGTGCCAGCAGTGAATTGGTCAGGGCAAATTCACCCCTCCACTTT. This codes for CASSELVRANSPLHF.